The clone carrying this T cell receptor beta chain came up many times. Its target is unknown. This specimen belongs to a study of T-cell memory formation after mild COVID-19. This CDR3 spans 15 amino acids. Trimming removed 6 bases from V and 7 bases from J; junction bases left unmatched: 11. Per germline, CDR1 SEHNR and CDR2 FQNEAQ (reference sequence). Whole-study results and caveats: Certain responding clones were present in pre-infection memory, suggesting participation of cross-reactive memory. Day 15 to 85 contracting clones showed balanced CD4/CD8; later expanders leaned CD4+. The main location of contracting CD4+ clones was CM and EM, and that of contracting CD8+ clones was EMRA.

Constant-segment primers were used for 5'RACE, and the resulting TCR alpha and TCR beta cDNA libraries carried sample barcodes and UMIs. TCRdb used MiXCR to reprocess the 5' RACE reads, holding one entry per CDR3 protein. The table has under 300,000 distinct CDR3 sequences, 8.5% to 9.5% seen once. This chain connects TRBV7-9 to TRBJ1-2, with TRBD1 identical over 10 bases. The sample comprised PBMCs or a T cell subset sorted from them (not recorded which). The receptor comes from a man aged 18 to 35 who had mild COVID-19 (a few samples of this study predate the infection). Cell type and time point are not known. This CDR3 reads CASRPTTGGGSGYTF. The CDR3 nucleotides read TGTGCCAGCAGGCCTACGACAGGGGGCGGCTCTGGCTACACCTTC.